This T cell receptor beta chain comes out of a study of cytomegalovirus exposure and HLA in healthy donors. Libraries were prepared by immunoSEQ multiplex PCR; TCRdb keeps only in-frame clonotypes and omits some of them. The repertoire consists of some 71,000 clones, with 94% occurring once and the leading ten covering more than 0.9%. The V segment lost 6 bases and the J segment 3 bases; nucleotides outside the gene matches: 10. Germline V gene lookup returns CDR1 MNHEY and CDR2 SMNVEV (reference sequence). The CDR3 is 16 amino acids. Study conclusions and caveats: According to reports, the classifier identified cytomegalovirus status with high specificity and sensitivity. The authors enumerated over 150 TCR beta chains as linked to cytomegalovirus. In a later analysis, first-cohort TCR clusters were found to tend to co-occur in the approximately 120 validation repertoires.

Concerning this clone: Antigen specificity is unknown.

This receptor was identified in a woman aged 18-35 years in good health and CMV-seronegative. J is TRBJ2-2 and V is TRBV27; 7 nucleotides align to TRBD1. Sequenced sample: PBMCs. The CDR3 DNA sequence: TGTGCCAGCAGCCCTCAGGGGGACATCGACACCGGGGAGCTGTTTTTT. This translates into CASSPQGDIDTGELFF.